The text below deals with one TCR beta chain. Its antigen is currently unknown. This sample stems from a study of cytomegalovirus exposure and HLA in healthy donors. Study-level points and caveats: Later work associated 17,000 or so TCR beta sequences with HLA alleles at 0.05 false discovery rate. It was taken for granted in presence/absence analyses that sequencing depth across donors was roughly uniform.

In the PCR, 60 Vbeta and 13 Jbeta primers were used. TCRdb's table, derived via immunoSEQ multiplex PCR, lists solely in-frame clones and lacks some. This sample has more than 130,000 clones, with roughly 78% found just once. Healthy bone marrow donors made up the donor group. The CDR3 is 16 residues long. Germline trimming cut 3 bases from V and 0 bases from J; bases unmatched to any gene: 7. CDR1 MGHRA and CDR2 YSYEKL come from the germline V gene. The chain uses TRBV4-1 and TRBJ2-7, with 8 bases that match TRBD2. The source is a young man in good health and CMV-seronegative. Sequencing was done on a sample of PBMCs. The CDR3: CASSQGSGESSYEQYF. CDR3 nucleotides: TGCGCCAGCAGCCAGGGTAGCGGGGAGAGCTCCTACGAGCAGTACTTC.